This T cell receptor (beta chain) was captured by sequencing in a study of OX40 agonist ivuxolimab in advanced cancers. Across the study: Hepatocellular carcinoma, melanoma, renal cell or head and neck cancer occurred in dose-escalation patients.

Profiling relied on immunoSEQ multiplex PCR, and the TCRdb table lists in-frame clones only, not all of them. The sample holds over 80,000 clones, about 90% seen once. The CDR3 runs 17 residues. Germline V CDR1 and CDR2: SGHNT, YYREEE (reference sequence). V gave up 0 bases and J gave up 7 bases; unmatched junction bases: 10. This specimen was CD4+ or CD8+ T cells sorted from blood, taken in a trial of the OX40 agonist ivuxolimab. This receptor was identified in an adult with an advanced solid tumor such as melanoma, head and neck, liver or kidney cancer. The chain links TRBV5-4 to TRBJ2-1; 10 nucleotides agree with TRBD2. The CDR3 loop is CASSLVGVGSGRNEQFF. CDR3 DNA sequence: TGTGCCAGCAGCTTGGTCGGCGTCGGTAGCGGGAGGAATGAGCAGTTCTTC.